This is a list of T cell receptor beta chains from one sample in a study of CD8 T cells in ankylosing spondylitis. MiXCR, run by TCRdb on the 5' RACE reads, gives a single entry per CDR3 protein. The sample lists approximately 240,000 distinct CDR3 sequences, roughly a tenth seen once, with about 3% in the top ten. Sequenced material: blood, either unsorted or a sorted T cell fraction (not recorded which). The receptors come from a male donor with ankylosing spondylitis or in good health (not recorded which). The CDR3 runs from the conserved cysteine through the conserved F or W. D genes are given only for firm matches. Size values are once, few and many counts, or a class for expanded clones, and some rows have none.

CDR3aa: CASSDPGGSTDTQYF
CDR3nt: TGTGCCAGCAGCGACCCGGGAGGTAGCACAGATACGCAGTATTTT
v_gene: TRBV9
d_gene: TRBD2
j_gene: TRBJ2-3
abundance: many

CDR3aa: CSARAGGKETQYF
CDR3nt: TGCAGTGCTAGGGCGGGGGGGAAAGAGACCCAGTACTTC
v_gene: TRBV20-1
d_gene: TRBD2
j_gene: TRBJ2-5
abundance: many

CDR3aa: CATSERGSNTGELFF
CDR3nt: TGTGCCACCAGTGAGAGGGGTTCGAACACCGGGGAGCTGTTTTTT
v_gene: TRBV24-1
d_gene: .
j_gene: TRBJ2-2
abundance: many

CDR3aa: CASSVDGTSRLNEQFF
CDR3nt: TGTGCCAGCAGTGTTGATGGGACTAGCAGGTTGAATGAGCAGTTCTTC
v_gene: TRBV9
d_gene: TRBD2
j_gene: TRBJ2-1
abundance: many

CDR3aa: CASSQRAGQPQHF
CDR3nt: TGCGCCAGCAGCCAACGCGCTGGTCAGCCCCAGCATTTT
v_gene: TRBV4-1
d_gene: .
j_gene: TRBJ1-5
abundance: many

CDR3aa: CASSPLSGGRATGELFF
CDR3nt: TGTGCCAGCAGTCCTCTTAGCGGGGGGCGGGCCACCGGGGAGCTGTTTTTT
v_gene: TRBV12-3/TRBV12-4
d_gene: TRBD2
j_gene: TRBJ2-2
abundance: .

CDR3aa: CASSPFRGGDSPTEAFF
CDR3nt: TGTGCCAGCAGCCCCTTTAGGGGGGGGGACAGCCCCACTGAAGCTTTCTTT
v_gene: TRBV7-7
d_gene: TRBD1
j_gene: TRBJ1-1
abundance: .

CDR3aa: CSAKTPGGGEAFF
CDR3nt: TGCAGTGCGAAAACCCCAGGGGGCGGTGAAGCTTTCTTT
v_gene: TRBV20-1
d_gene: TRBD1
j_gene: TRBJ1-1
abundance: medium-sized

CDR3aa: CAGAQAVEGYTF
CDR3nt: TGTGCCGGGGCCCAGGCAGTGGAAGGCTACACCTTC
v_gene: TRBV30
d_gene: .
j_gene: TRBJ1-2
abundance: .

CDR3aa: CASSRRELYNEQFF
CDR3nt: TGTGCCAGTAGTCGCCGGGAGTTATACAATGAGCAGTTCTTC
v_gene: TRBV19
d_gene: .
j_gene: TRBJ2-1
abundance: few

CDR3aa: CASRSSSYEQYF
CDR3nt: TGTGCCAGCAGATCCTCTTCCTACGAGCAGTACTTC
v_gene: TRBV12-3/TRBV12-4
d_gene: .
j_gene: TRBJ2-7
abundance: few

CDR3aa: CATSRGQANTGELFF
CDR3nt: TGTGCCACCTCGCGGGGACAGGCGAACACCGGGGAGCTGTTTTTT
v_gene: TRBV2
d_gene: TRBD1
j_gene: TRBJ2-2
abundance: .

CDR3aa: CASSPGASSYNEQFF
CDR3nt: TGTGCCAGCTCGCCCGGGGCTAGCTCCTACAATGAGCAGTTCTTC
v_gene: TRBV18
d_gene: .
j_gene: TRBJ2-1
abundance: few

CDR3aa: CASRAQGDTEAFF
CDR3nt: TGTGCCAGCAGGGCGCAGGGAGACACTGAAGCTTTCTTT
v_gene: TRBV5-6
d_gene: .
j_gene: TRBJ1-1
abundance: many

CDR3aa: CAWSGGYGYTF
CDR3nt: TGTGCCTGGAGTGGCGGCTATGGCTACACCTTC
v_gene: TRBV30
d_gene: .
j_gene: TRBJ1-2
abundance: many

CDR3aa: CSASDEQGLLETQYF
CDR3nt: TGCAGTGCTAGCGACGAACAGGGGCTATTGGAGACCCAGTACTTC
v_gene: TRBV20-1
d_gene: TRBD1
j_gene: TRBJ2-5
abundance: many

CDR3aa: CASSRTGYSGEQFF
CDR3nt: TGTGCCAGCAGCCGGACAGGGTATAGTGGTGAGCAGTTCTTC
v_gene: TRBV27
d_gene: TRBD1
j_gene: TRBJ2-1
abundance: .

CDR3aa: CASSRTRNEQYF
CDR3nt: TGTGCCAGCAGCCGAACCAGAAACGAGCAGTACTTC
v_gene: TRBV5-6
d_gene: .
j_gene: TRBJ2-7
abundance: many

CDR3aa: CASSGQGYGYTF
CDR3nt: TGCGCCAGCAGCGGACAGGGCTATGGCTACACCTTC
v_gene: TRBV5-1
d_gene: TRBD1
j_gene: TRBJ1-2
abundance: many

CDR3aa: CASSLEGGAGQPQHF
CDR3nt: TGTGCCAGCAGTTTAGAAGGGGGCGCGGGTCAGCCCCAGCATTTT
v_gene: TRBV12-3/TRBV12-4
d_gene: TRBD1
j_gene: TRBJ1-5
abundance: many

CDR3aa: CASSLRDRSTRELFF
CDR3nt: TGTGCCAGCAGCCTCCGGGACAGAAGCACCAGGGAGCTGTTTTTT
v_gene: TRBV3-1
d_gene: TRBD1
j_gene: TRBJ2-2
abundance: .

CDR3aa: CASRIGQGKFF
CDR3nt: TGTGCCAGCAGGATCGGACAGGGGAAGTTCTTC
v_gene: TRBV7-9
d_gene: TRBD1
j_gene: TRBJ2-1
abundance: few